This T cell receptor beta chain was identified during a study of cytomegalovirus exposure and HLA in healthy donors. PCR employed 60 Vbeta and 13 Jbeta primers. Produced via immunoSEQ multiplex PCR; TCRdb's table is partial and in-frame only. The table records 100,000 or so clones, about 79% of them present only once. Comments on this clone: Its antigen is unknown.

Overall study results and limits: Several of the most significant clusters appeared, in a later analysis, to be linked to common viral pathogens.

CDR1 and CDR2 from the germline V gene are MDHEN and SYDVKM. The V end lost 5 bases, the J end lost 9 bases, and 20 bases lay between the germline ends. The CDR3 sequence is 15 residues long. This rearrangement joins TRBV28 to TRBJ1-5; D gene uncertain. The sequence was obtained from a woman in her late teens or twenties in good health and CMV-seronegative. The sequencing input was PBMCs. The CDR3 spells CASSPPPRLGWPQHF. DNA of the CDR3: TGTGCCAGCAGTCCTCCGCCGCGACTTGGGTGGCCCCAGCATTTT.